The clone carrying this T cell receptor (beta chain) has only a few counts. This sample is part of a study of tumour-infiltrating T cells in Burkitt lymphoma. Study-level information: Repertoire clonality predicted overall and progression-free survival.

Libraries were prepared by immunoSEQ multiplex PCR; TCRdb keeps only in-frame clonotypes and omits some of them. The sample has about 6,300 clones, over 9.5% seen once. This CDR3 has 18 residues. Trimming at V came to 5 bases and at J to 0 bases, leaving 8 bases not matched to a gene. Germline CDR1 is SGHTA and CDR2 is FQGNSA. The gene calls are TRBV7-2 and TRBJ1-5; 12 bases agree with TRBD1. This TCR was sampled from a human donor with diffuse large B-cell lymphoma. The sequenced sample consisted of tumor tissue. CDR3 DNA: TGTGCCAGCAGCCGGGACAGGGGGCTGATTTATAGCAATCAGCCCCAGCATTTT. Residues: CASSRDRGLIYSNQPQHF.